This note documents a single T cell receptor beta chain sequence. The sample holds one count of this clonotype. Its antigen target is currently unknown. Base qualities are not at hand, and no much larger clone is one base apart. Libraries were prepared through 5' RACE. The listed sequencing device is Illumina HiSeq 2500. A second PCR of about 6 to 12 cycles was performed with a sample-barcoded 5' primer and a J-beta primer mix. A unique molecular identifier was introduced onto each TCR beta cDNA molecule by a template-switch 5' adaptor carrying 12 random nucleotides. Each sample yielded at least 2.5 million CDR3-containing paired-end reads. First-strand cDNA synthesis was performed from all RNA using the Mint cDNA synthesis kit, with priming by a TRBC-specific oligonucleotide. Following uracil-DNA glycosylase treatment, all cDNA underwent a first 18-cycle PCR with the universal primers M1SS and BC2_uni_R. Per the source publication's procedure: Each sample was normalized by randomly selecting 1 million high-quality reads, each carrying a distinct molecular identifier. Instead of being binned into consensus sequences, reads with shared molecular identifiers were discarded. MiTCR, with a Q25 quality threshold and the strictest error-elimination algorithm, was used for CDR3 identification, clonotype clustering and error correction. A nonparametric unseen species model using Euler transformation provided a lower-bound estimate of total TCR beta diversity. TCRdb applied fastp at Q25 and MiXCR to the public reads, then kept only in-frame beta chains. All rows with the same CDR3 protein become a single entry with the most common DNA and genes. These V and J calls derive from TCRdb rather than the authors' analysis. Present in this sample are 550,000 to 700,000 distinct CDR3 sequences, 25% to 30% of which were seen just once. The ten largest clones represent approximately 17% of the sample.

This entry is derived from a study of blood T cells in healthy people across ages (dated by TCRdb to between 2014 and 2016). Regarding the study in general: In model experiments, template switching captured roughly one uniquely barcoded TCR beta cDNA molecule for every two T cells. To avoid experimental bias, donors of different ages were randomly spread across the sequencing lanes. Two additional independent replicas of 1 million unique cDNA reads from the same blood draw were analyzed for two donors (one aged 18 to 30 and one aged 80 or older). Four age groups were formed from the donors: young (average approximately 17 years), middle-aged (just under 40), aged (approximately 60) and long-lived (82). To track age-related changes in TCR beta repertoire diversity, the study relied on deep sequencing normalized with unique cDNA molecular identifiers. What the research found in general, with its limitations: There was a strong correlation between observed TCR beta diversity and the percentage of naive T cells measured by flow cytometry. Because donor CMV infection status was unknown, age-related changes in expanded clonotypes were potentially confounded. The long-lived group showed more naive CD4+ T cells, fewer expanded clones and increased TCR diversity than the aged group, suggesting age selection. Observed TCR beta diversity per million T cells fell roughly linearly with age, and a significant reduction was already apparent by age around 36. Estimates of total diversity based on one million sequenced T cells were considered lower bounds and underestimates. Because profiling used bulk unsorted PBMCs, naive and antigen-experienced compartments could not be compared conclusively.

Spanning cysteine to phenylalanine, the CDR3 consists of 16 amino acids. The sequence is cut down to CDR3 DNA, 48 bases in frame from base 1. CDR1 and CDR2, looked up from the germline V gene (reference sequence), are MNHEY and SMNVEV. V is reduced by 6 bases and J by 11 bases, leaving a spacing of 28 bases between them. The 35 to 40 donors, aged roughly 6 to 90 years, were systemically healthy Caucasian individuals from Russia. Each donor gave ten milliliters of peripheral blood, drawn into EDTA-treated Vacutainer tubes. Ficoll-Paque density-gradient centrifugation was used to isolate PBMCs, with at least 7 million per sample. Total RNA, at least 6 micrograms per sample, was extracted from PBMCs with Trizol reagent. For every donor, flow cytometry on a PBMC aliquot measured the percentage of naive CD45RAhigh/CD27high T cells.

Sequencing was performed on blood. This TCR was recovered from a woman between 65 and 79 years old in good health. The rearranged segments are TRBV27 and TRBJ2-5; the D segment could be TRBD1, given 6 matching bases. The CDR3 region reads CASRRDATGAISVQYF. The bases read TGTGCCAGCAGACGCGACGCGACAGGTGCGATAAGTGTGCAGTACTTC.